This T cell receptor (beta chain) was captured in a study of T cells after yellow fever vaccination. Study summary: With SMART-Seq v4 Ultra Low Input, the fractions containing low cell numbers were prepared.

With 0 bases removed from V and 5 bases from J, the gap between germline ends came to 7 bases. The CDR3 spans 14 residues. Germline-derived CDR1 and CDR2 are MNHEY and SVGAGI. By 5'RACE template switching, TCR cDNA was produced, with a universal primer site and UMIs added in the process. Each CDR3 protein is one row after TCRdb ran MiXCR on the 5' RACE reads. Altogether around 73,000 distinct CDR3 sequences are present, around 7.7% being singletons, with the ten largest covering more than 35%. This receptor was obtained from a man between 25 and 39 years old who received the YFV17D yellow fever vaccine. The sample was CD8+ T cells sorted from PBMCs, taken on the day of the yellow fever booster vaccination. The rearrangement uses TRBV6-5 and TRBJ2-2; unclear D gene. This CDR3 is CASSYSQETGELFF. The CDR3 DNA reads TGTGCCAGCAGTTACTCCCAGGAGACCGGGGAGCTGTTTTTT.